The clone carrying this TCR beta chain was counted many times. What it binds is unknown. These data originate in a study of glioma-infiltrating T cells. Study observations and caveats: CDR3 overlap between tissue and blood was very small. Gliomas, especially low-grade, showed above-expected tissue-blood divergence; non-neoplastic patients showed below.

The V end lost 1 base, the J end lost 0 bases, and 10 bases lay between the germline ends. The germline V gene has CDR1 SGHVS and CDR2 FQNEAQ. This CDR3 has 16 residues. Amplification of TCR alpha and beta CDR3 regions from RNA used iRepertoire nested multiplex PCR. Tissue mRNA or PBMC total RNA, about 90-400 ng, went into one-step reverse transcription and amplification. TCRdb used MiXCR to reprocess the multiplex PCR reads, holding one entry per CDR3 protein. Of 160,000 or so distinct CDR3 sequences in the sample, around 40% are singletons; the top ten hold 4% to 6.5%. The sample taken for sequencing was glioma tissue, nonneoplastic brain tissue, or PBMCs (not recorded which). The chain employs TRBV7-8 and TRBJ1-5; D is ambiguous. The TCR was taken from a human donor with low-grade glioma or glioblastoma, undergoing nonglioma brain surgery, or in good health (not recorded which). The CDR3 region is CASSLGGGTSNQPQHF. The CDR3 bases are TGTGCCAGCAGCTTAGGAGGAGGCACTAGCAATCAGCCCCAGCATTTT.